This T cell receptor beta chain appears in the sequencing data of a study of PD-1 blockade in classical Hodgkin lymphoma. Broader study findings: Baseline TCR diversity was reportedly lower in newly diagnosed patients than healthy donors. CD4+ TCR diversity rose significantly by C4D1, and CD8+ TCR diversity did not. Complete responders matched newly diagnosed patients in baseline diversity.

TCRdb keeps only in-frame clones here, not all; method: immunoSEQ multiplex PCR. The sample includes tens of thousands of clones, approximately 80% of them seen just once. Regarding this clone: Its antigen is undetermined.

The germline gives CDR1 MDHEN, CDR2 SYDVKM. CDR3 length: 14 amino acids. V lost 2 bases to trimming and J lost 5 bases, with 12 bases between them. Time point indicated: cycle 4 day 1 (C4D1), after less than seven weeks of nivolumab. With no exception, relapse followed autologous stem cell transplantation in all patients, and brentuximab vedotin exposure varied. The chain links TRBV28 to TRBJ1-1, with D possibly being TRBD1 (6 bases). The source material was peripheral blood mononuclear cells (PBMCs), sampled before the fourth cycle of nivolumab. This TCR derives from a human donor with classical Hodgkin lymphoma. CDR3 protein: CASSLRGPRTEAFF. CDR3 DNA: TGTGCCAGCAGTTTACGGGGGCCCCGGACTGAAGCTTTCTTT.